This paragraph reports one T cell receptor (beta chain). Data came from immunoSEQ multiplex PCR; TCRdb stores just in-frame clones and leaves some out. In the table there are around 720,000 clones, about 80% of which are singletons. This record belongs to a study of shared clonotypes between healthy human individuals. The sequencing input was memory CD4+ T cells sorted from blood. As to subset: CD45RA-negative fraction. The receptor was derived from a woman between 25 and 40 years old in good health.

CDR3 coding DNA: TGTGCCAGCAGACTAGAAAGGAGCACTGAAGCTTTCTTT. It codes for CASRLERSTEAFF. The rearrangement joins TRBV28 to TRBJ1-1; D uncertain. CDR1 and CDR2 (germline): MDHEN, SYDVKM. The CDR3 loop spans 13 amino acids. V was shortened by 6 bases and J by 4 bases, with 12 bases between the two germline ends.